Included here is one T cell receptor (beta chain) sequence, with context. This specimen comes from a study of blood T cell repertoires in COVID-19. Original processing methods: Reference gene primer amplification yielded estimated nucleated cell counts. Profiled with immunoSEQ multiplex PCR; TCRdb holds only in-frame clones, not every one. For V, J and clone size, that table is used; D and trimming come from the DNA. This repertoire shows some 70,000 clones, roughly 85% found once; its top ten account for less than 3%. From germline, CDR1 is SGHTS and CDR2 YDEGEE. There are 16 residues in the CDR3. The V and J ends lost 3 bases and 2 bases, in that order; junction bases with no gene match: 5.

The chain recombines TRBV5-8 with TRBJ2-7, with TRBD2 identical over 13 bases. The sequenced material came from peripheral blood. The origin of this receptor is a man older than 75 with acute or convalescent COVID-19. The DNA for the CDR3 is TGTGCCAGCAGCTCGGGACTAGCGGGATTGGCCTACGAGCAGTACTTC. Residues: CASSSGLAGLAYEQYF.